Sequencing of this T cell receptor beta chain was carried out in a study of shared clonotypes between healthy human individuals. Looking at the study overall: Three plates each covered CD4 naive and memory; CD8 naive two, CD8 memory one.

Original processing methods: ImmunoSEQ output held junction-only sequences without quality scores, so filtering differed. The method was immunoSEQ multiplex PCR; TCRdb's version includes in-frame clones alone and lacks a portion of them. The DNA gave D and trimming, while V, J and clone size come from that table. The data contain about 2.2 million clones, just over 90% of them singletons. In regard to this clone: The antigen is not known. Other DNA sequences in the same sample also yield this CDR3.

Terminally differentiated effector memory CD45RA+ cells were excluded by CCR7 positive selection of CD45RO-negative cells. The study, taken as a whole, reports: Among the subsets, naive ones generally showed larger estimated richness than memory ones.

The length of the CDR3 is 15 residues. Germline V gene data show CDR1 as MNHEY and CDR2 as SMNVEV (reference sequence). V shed 5 bases and J shed 5 bases, with 18 bases lying between them. What was sequenced was naive CD8+ T cells from PBMCs. The TCR was taken from a man younger than 35 in good health. Some clones in this sample may be carry-over from other donors' samples. The chain carries TRBV27 and TRBJ1-1, with D maybe TRBD1 (6 bases). The CDR3 DNA follows: TGTGCCAGCAGTCTAACAACAGGGTTTGGAACTGAAGCTTTCTTT. Translation: CASSLTTGFGTEAFF.